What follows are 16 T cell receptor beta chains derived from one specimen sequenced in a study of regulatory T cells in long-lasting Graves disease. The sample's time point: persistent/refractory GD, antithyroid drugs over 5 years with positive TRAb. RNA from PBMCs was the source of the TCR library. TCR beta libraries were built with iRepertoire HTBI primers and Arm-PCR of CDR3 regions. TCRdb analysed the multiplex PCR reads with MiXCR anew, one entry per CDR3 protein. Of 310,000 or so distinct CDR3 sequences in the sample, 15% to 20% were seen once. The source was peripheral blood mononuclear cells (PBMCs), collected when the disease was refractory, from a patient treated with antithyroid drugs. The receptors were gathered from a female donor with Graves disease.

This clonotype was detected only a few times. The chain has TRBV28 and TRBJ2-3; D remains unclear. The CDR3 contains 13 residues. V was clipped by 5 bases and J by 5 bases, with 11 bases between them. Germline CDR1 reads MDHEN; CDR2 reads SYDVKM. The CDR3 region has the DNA TGTGCCAGCAGTCTCGAGATCGAAGATACGCAGTATTTT. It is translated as CASSLEIEDTQYF. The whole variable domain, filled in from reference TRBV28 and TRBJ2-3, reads DVKVTQSSRYLVKRTGEKVFLECVQDMDHENMFWYRQDPGLGLRLIYFSYDVKMKEKGDIPEGYSVSREKKERFSLILESASTNQTSMYLCASSLEIEDTQYFGPGTRLTVL.

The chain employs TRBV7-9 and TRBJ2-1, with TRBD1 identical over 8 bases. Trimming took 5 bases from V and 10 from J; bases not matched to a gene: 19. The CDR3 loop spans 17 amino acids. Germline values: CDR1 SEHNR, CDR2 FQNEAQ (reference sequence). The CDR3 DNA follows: TGTGCCAGCAGCCCAGGCGCATGGTGGCAGGGGGCAGGAGAGCAGTTCTTC. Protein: CASSPGAWWQGAGEQFF.

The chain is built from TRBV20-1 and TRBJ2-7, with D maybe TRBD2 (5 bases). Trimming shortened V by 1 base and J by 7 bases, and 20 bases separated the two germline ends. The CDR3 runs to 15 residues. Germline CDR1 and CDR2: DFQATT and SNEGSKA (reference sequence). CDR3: CSARGPPDSGMEQYF. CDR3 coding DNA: TGCAGTGCTAGAGGCCCCCCGGACTCTGGTATGGAGCAGTACTTC.

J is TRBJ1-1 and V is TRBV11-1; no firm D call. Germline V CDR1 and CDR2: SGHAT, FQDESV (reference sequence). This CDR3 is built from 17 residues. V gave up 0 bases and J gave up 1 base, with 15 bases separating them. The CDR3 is CASSLAVPRVGNTEAFF. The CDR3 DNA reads TGTGCCAGCAGCTTAGCGGTTCCCCGGGTAGGGAACACTGAAGCTTTCTTT.

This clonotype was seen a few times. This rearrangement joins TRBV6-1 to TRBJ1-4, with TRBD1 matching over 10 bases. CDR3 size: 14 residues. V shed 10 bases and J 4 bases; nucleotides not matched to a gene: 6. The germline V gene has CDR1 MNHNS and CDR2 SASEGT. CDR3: CATGQGIVNEKLFF. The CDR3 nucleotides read TGTGCCACGGGACAGGGGATTGTTAATGAAAAACTGTTTTTT.

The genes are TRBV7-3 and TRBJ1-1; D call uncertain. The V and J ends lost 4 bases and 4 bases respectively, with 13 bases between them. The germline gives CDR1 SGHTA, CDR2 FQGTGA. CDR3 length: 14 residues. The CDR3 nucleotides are TGTGCCAGCAGCTCCTCCGGGAGGAGCACTGAAGCTTTCTTT. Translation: CASSSSGRSTEAFF.

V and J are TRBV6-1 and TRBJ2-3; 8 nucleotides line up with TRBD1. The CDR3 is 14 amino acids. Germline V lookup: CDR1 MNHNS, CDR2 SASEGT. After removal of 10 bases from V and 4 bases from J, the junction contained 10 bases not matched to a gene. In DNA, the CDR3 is TGTGCCACGACCGACAGGGGAGGTCCAGATACGCAGTATTTT. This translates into CATTDRGGPDTQYF.

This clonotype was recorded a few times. The CDR3 here is CASSQLPTGDQPQHF. The CDR3 nucleotides are TGTGCCAGCAGTCAACTCCCGACAGGGGATCAGCCCCAGCATTTT. J is TRBJ1-5 and V is TRBV28; 8 positions match TRBD1. J lost 5 bases, V lost 5 bases, and 8 bases had no gene match. This CDR3 is built from 15 residues. Germline assignment: CDR1 MDHEN and CDR2 SYDVKM.

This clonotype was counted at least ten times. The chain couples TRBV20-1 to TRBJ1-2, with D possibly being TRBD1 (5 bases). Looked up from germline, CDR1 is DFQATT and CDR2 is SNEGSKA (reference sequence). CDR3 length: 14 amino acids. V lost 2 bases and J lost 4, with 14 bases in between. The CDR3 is CSARIRGGTYGYTF. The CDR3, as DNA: TGCAGTGCTAGAATTCGTGGTGGGACCTATGGCTACACCTTC.

Written as DNA, the CDR3 is TGTGCCATACGGAAAAGGGAGGTGGAGAGGGACACTGAAGCTTTCTTT. Protein sequence: CAIRKREVERDTEAFF. The chain recombines TRBV10-3 with TRBJ1-1; D is undetermined. Germline assignment: CDR1 ENHRY and CDR2 SYGVKD. V dropped 9 bases and J dropped 3 bases, with 23 bases sitting between them. This CDR3 comprises 16 residues.

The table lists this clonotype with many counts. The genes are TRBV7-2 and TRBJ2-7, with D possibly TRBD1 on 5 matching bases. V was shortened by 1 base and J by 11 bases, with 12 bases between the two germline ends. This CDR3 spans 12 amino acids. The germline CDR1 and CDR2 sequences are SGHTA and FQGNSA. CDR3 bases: TGTGCCAGCAGCTTAGAAGGCGGCAGGGAGTACTTC. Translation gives CASSLEGGREYF.

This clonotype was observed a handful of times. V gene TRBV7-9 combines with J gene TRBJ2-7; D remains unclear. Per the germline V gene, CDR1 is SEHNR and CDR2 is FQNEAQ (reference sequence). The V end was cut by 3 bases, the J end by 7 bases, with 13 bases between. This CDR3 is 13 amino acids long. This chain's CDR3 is CASSFLQPQEQYF. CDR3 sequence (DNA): TGTGCCAGCAGCTTCCTGCAGCCCCAGGAGCAGTACTTC.

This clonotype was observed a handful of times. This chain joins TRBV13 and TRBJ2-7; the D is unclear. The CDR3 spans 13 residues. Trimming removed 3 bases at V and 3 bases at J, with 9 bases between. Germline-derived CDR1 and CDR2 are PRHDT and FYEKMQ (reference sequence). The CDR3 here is CASSLTAGYEQYF. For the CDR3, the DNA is TGTGCCAGCAGCTTGACCGCCGGCTACGAGCAGTACTTC.

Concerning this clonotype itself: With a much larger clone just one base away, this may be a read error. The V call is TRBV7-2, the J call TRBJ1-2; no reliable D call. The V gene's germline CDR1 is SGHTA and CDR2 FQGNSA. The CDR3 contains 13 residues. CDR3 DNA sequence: TGTGCCAGCAGCTCCGGGCGGCTCTATGGCTACGCCTTC. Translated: CASSSGRLYGYAF.

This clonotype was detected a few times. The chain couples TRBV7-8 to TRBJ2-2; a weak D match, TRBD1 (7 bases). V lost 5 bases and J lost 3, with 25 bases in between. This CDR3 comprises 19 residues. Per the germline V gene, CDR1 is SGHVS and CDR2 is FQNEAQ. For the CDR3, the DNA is TGTGCCAGCAGCATTAGTTTGAAGAGGGGGCGGGGTTACACCGGGGAGCTGTTTTTT. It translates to CASSISLKRGRGYTGELFF.

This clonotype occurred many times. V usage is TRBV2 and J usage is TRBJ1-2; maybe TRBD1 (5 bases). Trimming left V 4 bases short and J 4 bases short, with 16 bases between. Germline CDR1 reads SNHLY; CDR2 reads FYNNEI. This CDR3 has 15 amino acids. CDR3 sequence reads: CASSGEPGTGYGYTF. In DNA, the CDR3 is TGTGCCAGCAGTGGAGAACCCGGGACCGGCTATGGCTACACCTTC.